This T cell receptor (beta chain) appears in the sequencing data of a study of CXCR3-negative and CXCR3-positive naive CD8 T cells. Notes on the study in general: Similar levels of surface CD5 were seen between naive subsets; TCR strength was inferred from TRB CDR3 properties. Compared with CXCR3-negative naive cells, CXCR3-positive naive cells showed more hydrophobic TRB CDR3s.

TRB cDNA libraries were made by UMI-labeled 5' RACE. TCRdb re-called the 5' RACE reads, yielding one record per CDR3 amino acid sequence without DNA. The sample's table shows some 120,000 distinct CDR3 sequences. The CDR3 is made up of 13 amino acids. Comment on this clonotype: Antigen specificity is unknown.

The gene calls are TRBV12-3 or TRBV12-4 and TRBJ1-4. This receptor was identified in a human donor in good health. Some clones in this sample may be carry-over from other donors' samples. Sequencing input: naive CXCR3+ CD8+ T cells from blood. Subset defined: CD45RO-CCR7+CD27+CD95- naive CD8+ T cells expressing CXCR3 (TNR3+). CDR3 residues: CASSLTFREKLFF.